This TCR beta chain was found in a study of technical replicates of blood from a few donors. The CDR3 sequence is 13 residues long. The V and J ends lost 0 bases and 7 bases respectively, with 7 bases between them. Germline CDR1 is SNHLY and CDR2 is FYNNEI. Sequenced by immunoSEQ multiplex PCR; TCRdb stores in-frame clones only, minus some. Counted here are under 85,000 clones, around 97% occurring once; the ten biggest clones make up over 0.15%. This clonotype originated in a human donor in good health. The rearrangement joins TRBV2 to TRBJ2-1; D not resolved. Sample: T cells isolated from PBMCs. Written as DNA, the CDR3 is TGTGCCAGCAGTGAAGCGCACGGGAATGAGCAGTTCTTC. It yields the protein CASSEAHGNEQFF.